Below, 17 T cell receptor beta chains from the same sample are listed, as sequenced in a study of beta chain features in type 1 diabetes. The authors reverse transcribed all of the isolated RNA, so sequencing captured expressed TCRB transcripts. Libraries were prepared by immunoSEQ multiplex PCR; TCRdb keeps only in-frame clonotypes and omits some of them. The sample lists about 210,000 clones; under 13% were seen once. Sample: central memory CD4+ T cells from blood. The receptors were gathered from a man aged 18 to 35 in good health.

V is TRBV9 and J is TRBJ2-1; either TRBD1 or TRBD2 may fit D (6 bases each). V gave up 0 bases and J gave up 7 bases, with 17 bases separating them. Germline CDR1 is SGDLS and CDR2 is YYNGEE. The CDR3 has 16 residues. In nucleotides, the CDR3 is TGTGCCAGCAGCGTAGATTGGGGGGCCTCAGGGAATGAGCAGTTCTTC. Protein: CASSVDWGASGNEQFF. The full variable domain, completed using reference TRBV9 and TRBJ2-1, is DSGVTQTPKHLITATGQRVTLRCSPRSGDLSVYWYQQSLDQGLQFLIQYYNGEERAKGNILERFSAQQFPDLHSELNLSSLELGDSALYFCASSVDWGASGNEQFFGPGTRLTVL.

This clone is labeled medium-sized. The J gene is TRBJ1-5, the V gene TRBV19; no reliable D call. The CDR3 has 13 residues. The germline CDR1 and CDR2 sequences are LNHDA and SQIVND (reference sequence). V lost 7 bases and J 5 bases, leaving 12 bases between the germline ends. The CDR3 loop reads CASNMGWDQPQHF. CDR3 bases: TGTGCCAGTAACATGGGCTGGGATCAGCCCCAGCATTTT.

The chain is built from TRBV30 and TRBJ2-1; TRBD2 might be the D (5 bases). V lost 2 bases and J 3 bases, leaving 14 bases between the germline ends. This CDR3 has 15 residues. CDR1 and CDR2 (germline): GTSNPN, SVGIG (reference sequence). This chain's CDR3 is CAWSRGWNLYNEQFF. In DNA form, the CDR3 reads TGTGCCTGGAGTAGAGGGTGGAACCTCTACAATGAGCAGTTCTTC. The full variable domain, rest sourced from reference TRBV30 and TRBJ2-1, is SQTIHQWPATLVQPVGSPLSLECTVEGTSNPNLYWYRQAAGRGLQLLFYSVGIGQISSEVPQNLSASRPQDRQFILSSKKLLLSDSGFYLCAWSRGWNLYNEQFFGPGTRLTVL.

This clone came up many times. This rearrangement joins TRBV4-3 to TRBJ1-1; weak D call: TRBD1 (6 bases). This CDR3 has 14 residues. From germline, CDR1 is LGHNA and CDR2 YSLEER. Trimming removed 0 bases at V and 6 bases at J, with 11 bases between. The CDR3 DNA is TGCGCCAGCAGCCAAGATACAGGGATCCCTGAAGCTTTCTTT. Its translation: CASSQDTGIPEAFF.

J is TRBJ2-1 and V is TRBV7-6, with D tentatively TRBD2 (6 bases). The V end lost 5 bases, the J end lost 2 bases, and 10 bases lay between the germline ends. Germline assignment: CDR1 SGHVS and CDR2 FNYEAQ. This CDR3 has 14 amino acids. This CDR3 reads CASSPGLTYNEQFF. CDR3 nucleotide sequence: TGTGCCAGCAGCCCGGGACTGACCTACAATGAGCAGTTCTTC.

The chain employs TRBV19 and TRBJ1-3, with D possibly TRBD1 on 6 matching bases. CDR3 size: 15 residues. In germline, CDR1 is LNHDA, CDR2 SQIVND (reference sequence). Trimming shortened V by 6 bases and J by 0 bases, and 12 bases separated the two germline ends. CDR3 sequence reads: CASSTGTFSGNTIYF. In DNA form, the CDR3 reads TGTGCCAGTAGCACCGGGACATTCTCTGGAAACACCATATATTTT.

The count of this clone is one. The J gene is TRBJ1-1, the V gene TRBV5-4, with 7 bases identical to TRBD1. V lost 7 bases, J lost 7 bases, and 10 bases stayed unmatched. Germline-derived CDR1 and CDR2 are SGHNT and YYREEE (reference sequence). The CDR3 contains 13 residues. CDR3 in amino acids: CASLDRTLGEAFF. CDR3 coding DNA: TGTGCCAGCCTGGACAGGACCTTAGGTGAAGCTTTCTTT.

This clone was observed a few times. CDR3 DNA sequence: TGCGCCAGCAGCGCGGGAGAGGTCTACGAGCAGTACTTC. The encoded protein is CASSAGEVYEQYF. V is TRBV5-1 and J is TRBJ2-5, with TRBD2 matching 7 bases. The J call is doubtful: the DNA matches TRBJ2-7 better. The CDR3 length is 13 residues. Per germline, CDR1 SGHRS and CDR2 YFSETQ.

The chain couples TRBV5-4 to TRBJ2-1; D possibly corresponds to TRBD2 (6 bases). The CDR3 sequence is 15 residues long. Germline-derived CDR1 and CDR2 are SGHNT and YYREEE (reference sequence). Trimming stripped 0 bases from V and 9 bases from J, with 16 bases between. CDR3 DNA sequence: TGTGCCAGCAGCTTGGATAACCTAGCGCTTGTTGAGCAGTTCTTC. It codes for CASSLDNLALVEQFF.

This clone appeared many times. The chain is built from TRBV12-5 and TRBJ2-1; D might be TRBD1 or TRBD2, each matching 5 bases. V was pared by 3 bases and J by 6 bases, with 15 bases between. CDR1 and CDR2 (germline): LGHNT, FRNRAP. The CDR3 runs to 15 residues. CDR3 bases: TGTGCTAGTGGTTTCCCAGGGAGTAGGGTCAATGAGCAGTTCTTC. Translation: CASGFPGSRVNEQFF. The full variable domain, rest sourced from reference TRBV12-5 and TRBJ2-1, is DARVTQTPRHKVTEMGQEVTMRCQPILGHNTVFWYRQTMMQGLELLAYFRNRAPLDDSGMPKDRFSAEMPDATLATLKIQPSEPRDSAVYFCASGFPGSRVNEQFFGPGTRLTVL.

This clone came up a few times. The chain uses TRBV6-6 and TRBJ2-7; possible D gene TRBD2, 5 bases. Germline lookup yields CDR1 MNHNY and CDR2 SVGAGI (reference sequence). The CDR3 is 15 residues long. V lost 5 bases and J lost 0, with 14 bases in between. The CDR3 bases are TGTGCCAGCAGTCCCCGGGAATGGAACTCCTACGAGCAGTACTTC. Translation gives CASSPREWNSYEQYF.

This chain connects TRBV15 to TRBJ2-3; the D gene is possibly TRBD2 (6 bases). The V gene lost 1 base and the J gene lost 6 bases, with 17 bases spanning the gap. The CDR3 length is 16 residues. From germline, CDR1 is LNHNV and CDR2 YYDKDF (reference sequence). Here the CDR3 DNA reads TGTGCCACCAGCAGAGCCCCGTTGGGGGAGGCCGATACGCAGTATTTT. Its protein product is CATSRAPLGEADTQYF.

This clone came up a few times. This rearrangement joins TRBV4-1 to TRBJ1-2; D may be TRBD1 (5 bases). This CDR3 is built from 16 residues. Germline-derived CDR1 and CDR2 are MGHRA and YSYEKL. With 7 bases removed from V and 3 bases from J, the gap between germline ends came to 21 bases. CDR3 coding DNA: TGCGCCAGCAAACACGGGGGGAGGGGAAAGGACTATGGCTACACCTTC. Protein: CASKHGGRGKDYGYTF.

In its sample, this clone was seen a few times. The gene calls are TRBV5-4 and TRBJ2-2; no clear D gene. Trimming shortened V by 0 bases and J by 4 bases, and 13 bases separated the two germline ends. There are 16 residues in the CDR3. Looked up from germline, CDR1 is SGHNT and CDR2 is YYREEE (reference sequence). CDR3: CASSLAAAATTGELFF. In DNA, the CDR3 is TGTGCCAGCAGCTTGGCTGCAGCCGCGACCACCGGGGAGCTGTTTTTT.

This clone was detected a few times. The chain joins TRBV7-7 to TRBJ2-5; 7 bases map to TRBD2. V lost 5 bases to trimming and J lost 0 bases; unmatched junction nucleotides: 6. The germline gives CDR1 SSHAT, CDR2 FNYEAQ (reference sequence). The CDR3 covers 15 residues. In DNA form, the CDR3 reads TGTGCCAGCAGCCCGGGACTACCATACCAAGAGACCCAGTACTTC. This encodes CASSPGLPYQETQYF.

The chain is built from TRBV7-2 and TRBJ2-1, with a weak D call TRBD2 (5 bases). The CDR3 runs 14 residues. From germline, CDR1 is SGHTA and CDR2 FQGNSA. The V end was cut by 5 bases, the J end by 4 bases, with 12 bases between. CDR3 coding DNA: TGTGCCAGCAGCCTCTGGACTGATTACAATGAGCAGTTCTTC. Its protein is CASSLWTDYNEQFF.

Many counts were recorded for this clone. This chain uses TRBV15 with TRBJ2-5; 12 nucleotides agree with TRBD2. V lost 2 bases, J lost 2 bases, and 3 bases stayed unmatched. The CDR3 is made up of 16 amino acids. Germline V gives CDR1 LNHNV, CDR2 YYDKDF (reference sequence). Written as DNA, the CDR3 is TGTGCCACCAGCAGACCTGGACTAGCGGGACAAGAGACCCAGTACTTC. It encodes CATSRPGLAGQETQYF.